The next 20 T cell receptor beta chains were all read from a single sample in a study of human T cells and chemical hapten exposure. Each CDR3 protein is one row after TCRdb ran MiXCR on the RACE reads. The table shows around 74,000 distinct CDR3 sequences, with 25% to 40% occurring only once. Time point noted: patch test 1, 2 weeks after DPC sensitization. Treatment: therapeutic diphenylcyclopropenone sensitization with weekly scalp DPC. The sample here was whole blood, taken in connection with sensitization to the hapten diphenylcyclopropenone (DPC). The receptor source for this set is a man aged 35-49 years with alopecia areata. Some clones in this sample may be carry-over from other donors' samples.

The J gene is TRBJ2-7, the V gene TRBV14; D remains ambiguous. V lost 1 base to trimming and J lost 4 bases, with 11 bases between them. The germline gives CDR1 SGHDN, CDR2 FVKESK. The CDR3 length is 14 residues. The CDR3 is CASSQGGGPYEQYF. The CDR3 bases are TGTGCCAGCAGCCAAGGGGGTGGACCTTACGAGCAGTACTTC.

The rearrangement uses TRBV13 and TRBJ2-2; TRBD1 aligns across 9 bases. CDR1 PRHDT and CDR2 FYEKMQ come from the germline V gene (reference sequence). The CDR3 spans 13 residues. V gave up 5 bases and J gave up 11 bases; unmatched junction bases: 6. CDR3 nucleotide sequence: TGTGCCAGCAGCAGATACAGGGGGCAAGAGCTGTTTTTT. Encoded protein: CASSRYRGQELFF.

The chain combines TRBV27 with TRBJ2-5; D is ambiguous. The V end was cut by 6 bases, the J end by 4 bases, with 12 bases between. CDR1 is MNHEY, CDR2 SMNVEV, per germline (reference sequence). This CDR3 contains 13 residues. The CDR3 loop is CASRKNYRETQYF. The CDR3 nucleotides are TGTGCCAGCAGGAAGAATTACCGAGAGACCCAGTACTTC.

CDR3 loop: CSAQVDSNQPQHF. The CDR3 DNA reads TGCAGTGCTCAAGTGGACAGTAATCAGCCCCAGCATTTT. This rearrangement joins TRBV20-1 to TRBJ1-5; D possibly corresponds to TRBD1 (6 bases). The CDR3 extends over 13 amino acids. CDR1 is DFQATT, CDR2 SNEGSKA, per germline (reference sequence). The ends were cut back, 5 bases at V and 4 bases at J, with 12 bases in the middle.

This clonotype was observed at least ten times. CDR3 in amino acids: CASAAQGREKLFF. In DNA, the CDR3 is TGTGCCAGCGCGGCCCAGGGAAGGGAAAAACTGTTTTTT. This rearrangement joins TRBV7-2 to TRBJ1-4; possible D gene TRBD1, 5 bases. Trimming took off 8 bases at V and 8 bases at J, with 15 bases between the two ends. The CDR3 length is 13 residues. Germline V CDR1 and CDR2: SGHTA, FQGNSA. Variable domain in full (rest from reference TRBV7-2 and TRBJ1-4): GAGVSQSPSNKVTEKGKDVELRCDPISGHTALYWYRQSLGQGLEFLIYFQGNSAPDKSGLPSDRFSAERTGGSVSTLTIQRTQQEDSAVYLCASAAQGREKLFFGSGTQLSVL.

The V and J genes are TRBV20-1 and TRBJ2-7, with 13 bases fitting TRBD2. V lost 5 bases and J lost 1; bases outside the gene matches: 2. The length of the CDR3 is 14 residues. The germline gives CDR1 DFQATT, CDR2 SNEGSKA (reference sequence). The CDR3 coding sequence is TGCAGTGCTGGGACTAGCGGGGTTTCCTACGAGCAGTACTTC. It is translated as CSAGTSGVSYEQYF.

The chain has TRBV4-2 and TRBJ2-3, with 10 bases matching TRBD1. The CDR3 extends over 16 amino acids. Germline loops: CDR1 LGHNA, CDR2 YNFKEQ. The J segment lost 3 bases and the V segment lost 0 bases, leaving 3 bases of the junction unmatched. The CDR3 sequence is CASSQEDRGRTDTQYF. In DNA, the CDR3 is TGTGCCAGCAGCCAAGAAGACAGGGGGCGGACAGATACGCAGTATTTT.

This chain links TRBV10-2 with TRBJ2-5, with unresolved D. Trimming shortened V by 10 bases and J by 9 bases, and 21 bases separated the two germline ends. This CDR3 region has 13 residues. The germline V gene encodes CDR1 WSHSY and CDR2 SAAADI. CDR3 sequence reads: CATQAGGLGSQYF. The CDR3 nucleotides are TGCGCCACCCAGGCTGGCGGATTGGGGTCCCAGTACTTC.

This sequence joins TRBV5-6 and TRBJ1-1, with D perhaps TRBD1 (6 bases). Trimming stripped 0 bases from V and 3 bases from J, with 12 bases between. Per germline, CDR1 SGHDT and CDR2 YYEEEE. This CDR3 is 15 amino acids long. CDR3 residues: CASSLAGGLDTEAFF. The CDR3 region has the DNA TGTGCCAGCAGCTTGGCGGGGGGCCTCGACACTGAAGCTTTCTTT.

The CDR3 region is CATSGVTLLNEQFF. In DNA, the CDR3 is TGTGCCACCAGCGGAGTTACCCTACTCAATGAGCAGTTCTTC. The rearrangement joins TRBV15 to TRBJ2-1; D unclear. The V end lost 5 bases, the J end lost 6 bases, and 14 bases lay between the germline ends. Germline CDR1 LNHNV, CDR2 YYDKDF (reference sequence). There are 14 residues in the CDR3.

This clonotype was seen only a few times. The gene calls are TRBV7-2 and TRBJ2-5; D may be TRBD1 or TRBD2 (6 bases each). V gave up 6 bases and J gave up 2 bases, with 10 bases separating them. The germline gives CDR1 SGHTA, CDR2 FQGNSA. The CDR3 consists of 13 residues. The CDR3 DNA reads as TGTGCCAGCAGTGCGGGACAACAAGAGACCCAGTACTTC. Its translation: CASSAGQQETQYF.

J is TRBJ2-3 and V is TRBV20-1; a possible D gene is TRBD2 (6 bases). V lost 0 bases and J lost 1, with 11 bases in between. Germline lookup yields CDR1 DFQATT and CDR2 SNEGSKA (reference sequence). This CDR3 has 15 amino acids. The CDR3 nucleotides are TGCAGTGCTAGAGATCTCGGGAGAGGCACAGATACGCAGTATTTT. This translates into CSARDLGRGTDTQYF.

This sequence joins TRBV7-9 and TRBJ2-1; 7 bases are a match to TRBD1. Per germline, CDR1 SEHNR and CDR2 FQNEAQ (reference sequence). The CDR3 covers 16 residues. V shed 5 bases and J 0 bases; nucleotides not matched to a gene: 7. The CDR3 DNA follows: TGTGCCAGCAGCAGTGACAGGGTTAGCTCCTACAATGAGCAGTTCTTC. Its translation is CASSSDRVSSYNEQFF.

The chain uses TRBV28 and TRBJ2-7, with D perhaps TRBD2 (6 bases). This CDR3 spans 17 amino acids. Trimming removed 2 bases from V and 3 bases from J, with 20 bases in between. Germline values: CDR1 MDHEN, CDR2 SYDVKM. As DNA, the CDR3 is TGTGCCAGCAGTTTAGTGATCCGGGACTCGCGGGACTACGAGCAGTACTTC. Residues: CASSLVIRDSRDYEQYF.

The rearrangement uses TRBV20-1 and TRBJ2-7, with D possibly matching TRBD2 (5 bases). Germline V lookup: CDR1 DFQATT, CDR2 SNEGSKA (reference sequence). The length of the CDR3 is 13 residues. The V gene lost 3 bases and the J gene lost 3 bases, with 12 bases spanning the gap. The CDR3 DNA follows: TGCAGTGCTAGCGATCTAGCTAGCTACGAGCAGTACTTC. This encodes CSASDLASYEQYF.

The genes are TRBV19 and TRBJ2-1, with 11 bases lining up with TRBD2. The CDR3 is 16 amino acids. CDR1 LNHDA and CDR2 SQIVND come from the germline V gene (reference sequence). Unmatched junction bases numbered 6, after V lost 3 bases and J lost 5 bases. The CDR3 loop reads CASSIFMGLADNEQFF. The CDR3 DNA reads as TGTGCCAGTAGTATCTTTATGGGACTAGCGGACAATGAGCAGTTCTTC.

This sequence joins TRBV11-3 and TRBJ2-3, with a weak D call TRBD2 (5 bases). The CDR3 spans 15 residues. V lost 3 bases, J lost 3 bases, and 13 bases lay in between. Germline V gene lookup returns CDR1 SGHNT and CDR2 YENEEA. CDR3: CASSFSAQGTDTQYF. CDR3 bases: TGTGCCAGCAGCTTTAGCGCCCAAGGAACAGATACGCAGTATTTT.

V gene TRBV30 combines with J gene TRBJ1-5, with D unclear. CDR1 GTSNPN and CDR2 SVGIG come from the germline V gene (reference sequence). The germline V and J ends were trimmed by 0 bases and 2 bases, with 5 bases remaining between them. The CDR3 length is 13 residues. CDR3 DNA: TGTGCCTGGAGTGTCGAGGGCAATCAGCCCCAGCATTTT. Translated, it gives CAWSVEGNQPQHF.

This clonotype was picked up a small number of times. The rearrangement links TRBV20-1 to TRBJ2-3; 7 bases align to TRBD2. With 6 bases clipped from V and 0 bases from J, the junction kept 6 bases outside the gene matches. The germline CDR1 and CDR2 sequences are DFQATT and SNEGSKA (reference sequence). CDR3 size: 14 residues. The CDR3: CSAQAGPSTDTQYF. Written as DNA, the CDR3 is TGCAGTGCCCAAGCGGGACCTAGCACAGATACGCAGTATTTT.

The gene calls are TRBV28 and TRBJ2-3, with 8 bases aligning to TRBD1. The CDR3 sequence is 16 residues long. Losses at the gene ends were 5 bases for V and 2 bases for J; bases not matched to a gene: 9. The germline CDR1 and CDR2 sequences are MDHEN and SYDVKM. The CDR3 DNA is TGTGCCAGCAGTAAAACCGGGACAGGACACACAGATACGCAGTATTTT. This encodes CASSKTGTGHTDTQYF. Full variable domain (rest looked up from reference TRBV28 and TRBJ2-3): DVKVTQSSRYLVKRTGEKVFLECVQDMDHENMFWYRQDPGLGLRLIYFSYDVKMKEKGDIPEGYSVSREKKERFSLILESASTNQTSMYLCASSKTGTGHTDTQYFGPGTRLTVL.